Listed below are T cell receptor beta chains from one sample, sequenced in a study of blood T cell repertoires in COVID-19. Profiled with immunoSEQ multiplex PCR; TCRdb holds only in-frame clones, not every one. The data show 90,000 to 120,000 clones, with roughly 92% seen just once and 0.97% held by the top ten. The sequencing input was peripheral blood. These receptors were taken from a man aged 55 to 70 with acute or convalescent COVID-19. Each CDR3 is given with its conserved first and last residue. D genes are given only for firm matches. The listing skips clone size in some rows; elsewhere it reads once, few, many or a size class.

CASSLPPRTGNTNTEAFF	TGTGCCAGCAGCTTGCCTCCTCGGACAGGGAATACGAACACTGAAGCTTTCTTT	once	TRBV5-5	TRBJ1-1	TRBD1
CASSSLNDRGRGETQYF	TGTGCCAGCAGCTCTTTAAACGACAGGGGGCGCGGGGAGACCCAGTACTTC	NA	TRBV5-6	TRBJ2-5	TRBD1
CAISEDQGYGYTF	TGTGCCATCAGTGAGGATCAGGGCTATGGCTACACCTTC	NA	TRBV10-3	TRBJ1-2	NA
CATSAPRGSNNEQFF	TGTGCCACCAGTGCCCCCCGGGGGTCGAACAATGAGCAGTTCTTC	once	TRBV24-1	TRBJ2-1	NA
CASRLAGTGVGGYTF	TGTGCCAGCAGGCTTGCCGGGACAGGGGTAGGGGGCTACACCTTC	once	TRBV6-4	TRBJ1-2	TRBD1
CASSLTYTEAFF	TGTGCCAGCAGCTTAACATACACTGAAGCTTTCTTT	NA	TRBV7-9	TRBJ1-1	NA
CASSGGTGGYGYTF	TGTGCCAGCAGCGGGGGGACAGGGGGGTATGGCTACACCTTC	NA	TRBV2	TRBJ1-2	TRBD1
CATSDPGLAGLENTQYF	TGTGCCACCAGTGACCCGGGACTAGCGGGCCTCGAAAATACGCAGTATTTT	NA	TRBV24-1	TRBJ2-3	TRBD2
CASGLVRGQGGELFF	TGTGCTAGTGGTTTGGTCAGGGGGCAAGGCGGGGAGCTGTTTTTT	NA	TRBV12-5	TRBJ2-2	TRBD1
CASSRDRVNGYTF	TGTGCCAGCAGCCGAGACAGGGTGAATGGCTACACCTTC	NA	TRBV7-2	TRBJ1-2	TRBD1
CASSLLSGTGELFF	TGCGCCAGCAGCTTGCTTAGCGGGACCGGGGAGCTGTTTTTT	once	TRBV5-1	TRBJ2-2	TRBD2
CATGLAGSEQFF	TGTGCCACCGGACTAGCAGGCAGTGAGCAGTTCTTC	NA	TRBV24-1	TRBJ2-1	TRBD2
CASSPPTGGRGTVPNPDNYGYTF	TGTGCCAGCTCACCACCTACCGGGGGCAGGGGGACTGTGCCTAACCCAGATAACTATGGCTACACCTTC	once	TRBV18	TRBJ1-2	TRBD1
CASSLPRTSTRAVQETQYF	TGTGCCAGCAGCTTACCAAGGACTAGCACTAGAGCCGTACAAGAGACCCAGTACTTC	medium-sized	TRBV7-8	TRBJ2-5	TRBD2
CASTRGGLGTGTEAFF	TGTGCCAGCACCAGAGGAGGGCTGGGGACGGGCACTGAAGCTTTCTTT	NA	TRBV13	TRBJ1-1	NA
CASSVDREGYGYTF	TGCGCCAGCAGCGTGGACAGGGAGGGCTATGGCTACACCTTC	NA	TRBV5-1	TRBJ1-2	TRBD1
CASSEIVWSESYEQYF	TGTGCCAGCAGTGAGATCGTGTGGAGCGAATCCTACGAGCAGTACTTC	NA	TRBV2	TRBJ2-7	NA
CASSEHRDNSPLHF	TGTGCCAGCAGTGAACACAGGGATAATTCACCCCTCCACTTT	NA	TRBV6-1	TRBJ1-6	NA
CSVLPGGTEAFF	TGCAGCGTCCTCCCCGGGGGGACTGAAGCTTTCTTT	NA	TRBV29-1	TRBJ1-1	NA
CASSTGQGYTF	TGTGCCAGTAGTACTGGACAGGGCTACACCTTC	once	TRBV19	TRBJ1-2	NA
CASSLGQGNAGELFF	TGTGCCAGCTCACTCGGACAGGGAAACGCCGGGGAGCTGTTTTTT	NA	TRBV18	TRBJ2-2	TRBD1
CASSLSGMNTEAFF	TGTGCCAGCAGCCTGTCGGGGATGAACACTGAAGCTTTCTTT	NA	TRBV9	TRBJ1-1	NA
CASSDRQGGQPQHF	TGTGCCAGCAGTGATAGGCAGGGAGGTCAGCCCCAGCATTTT	NA	TRBV6-1	TRBJ1-5	NA
CASSPNRGSWEKLFF	TGCGCCAGCAGCCCCAACAGGGGGTCTTGGGAAAAACTGTTTTTT	NA	TRBV5-1	TRBJ1-4	TRBD1
CASSPMGRGTTGELFF	TGTGCCAGCAGCCCCATGGGCAGGGGGACCACCGGGGAGCTGTTTTTT	NA	TRBV7-3	TRBJ2-2	TRBD1
CASSPLGGWDTTYQETQYF	TGTGCCAGCTCACCCCTGGGGGGTTGGGATACTACGTACCAAGAGACCCAGTACTTC	NA	TRBV18	TRBJ2-5	NA
CASRAGTRTRDTGELFF	TGTGCCAGCAGGGCCGGGACTAGAACTAGGGACACCGGGGAGCTGTTTTTT	NA	TRBV9	TRBJ2-2	TRBD2
CATTGTDVHQPQHF	TGTGCCACCACAGGGACAGACGTCCATCAGCCCCAGCATTTT	NA	TRBV19	TRBJ1-5	TRBD1
CAARDRGQETQYF	TGTGCCGCCCGAGACAGGGGGCAAGAGACCCAGTACTTC	NA	TRBV19	TRBJ2-5	TRBD1
CASSTTGVFGYTF	TGTGCCAGTAGTACCACAGGGGTTTTCGGCTACACCTTC	NA	TRBV19	TRBJ1-2	TRBD1